The source of this T cell receptor (beta chain) is a study of response to subunit inactivated influenza vaccine. Study results and limitations: Each seasonal influenza vaccination recruits few new T cells, the authors suggested.

There are many counts of this clonotype. The target antigen is unknown. TCRdb passed the RT-PCR reads through MiXCR, listing each CDR3 protein once. Of 150,000 to 200,000 distinct CDR3 sequences in the sample, 12% were seen once. The same sample was also used in a study of T cells expressing NK-cell markers. From that paper: Making the TCR beta cDNA relied on 5'RACE template switching with UMIs. There were a handful of donors in whom these clonotypes also led the CD3+CD56-NKG2C+ fraction.

Sequenced material: CD8+ T cells sorted from PBMCs, taken approximately 12 days after vaccination. This clonotype was obtained from a man between 45 and 60 years old who received an inactivated influenza vaccine.

CDR3 residues: CASSTGGTEAFF. Written as DNA, the CDR3 is TGTGCCAGCAGCACAGGGGGCACTGAAGCTTTCTTT. This rearrangement joins TRBV25-1 to TRBJ1-1, with 8 nucleotides matching TRBD1. Trimming removed 6 bases from V and 4 bases from J; junction bases left unmatched: 1. This CDR3 comprises 12 residues. Germline V gives CDR1 MGHDK, CDR2 SYGVNS.